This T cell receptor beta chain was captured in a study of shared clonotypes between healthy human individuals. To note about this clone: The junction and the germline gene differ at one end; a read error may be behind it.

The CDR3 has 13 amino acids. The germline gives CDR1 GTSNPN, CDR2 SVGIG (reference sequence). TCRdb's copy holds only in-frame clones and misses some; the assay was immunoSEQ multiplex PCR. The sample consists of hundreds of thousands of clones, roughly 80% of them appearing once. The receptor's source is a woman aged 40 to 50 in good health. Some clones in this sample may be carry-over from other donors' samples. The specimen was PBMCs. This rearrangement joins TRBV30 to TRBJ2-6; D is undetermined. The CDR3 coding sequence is TGTGCCTGGAGTCGAGCTGAGGCCAACGTCCCGACTTTC. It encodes CAWSRAEANVPTF.